A selection of T cell receptor beta chains follows, all from one sample in a study of blood T cell repertoires in COVID-19. Repertoires were generated with immunoSEQ multiplex PCR, while TCRdb's copy carries only in-frame clones and drops some. The data show some 170,000 clones, around three quarters seen once. Specimen: peripheral blood. These receptors originate from a man in his sixties with acute or convalescent COVID-19. Both conserved end residues are part of each CDR3. D genes are given only for firm matches. Expanded clones get a size class; other rows say once, few or many, or leave the size out.

V gene: TRBV10-3
D gene: TRBD1
J gene: TRBJ1-4
clone size: NA
CDR3 length: 13
CDR3 DNA: TGTGCCATATGGGACAGCTTAGATGAAAAACTGTTTTTT
CDR3 protein: CAIWDSLDEKLFF

V gene: TRBV19
D gene: TRBD2
J gene: TRBJ2-5
clone size: once
CDR3 length: 16
CDR3 DNA: TGTGCCAGTAGTCTACGACTAGCGGGGAGGCAAGAGACCCAGTACTTC
CDR3 protein: CASSLRLAGRQETQYF

V gene: TRBV20-1
D gene: NA
J gene: TRBJ2-7
clone size: NA
CDR3 length: 15
CDR3 DNA: TGCAGTGCTAGTCCGAACAGGCGGACGGACTACGAGCAGTACTTC
CDR3 protein: CSASPNRRTDYEQYF

V gene: TRBV28
D gene: TRBD1
J gene: TRBJ1-2
clone size: NA
CDR3 length: 13
CDR3 DNA: TGTGCCAGCAGTTTAGAGGGGGCGAGAGGCTACACCTTC
CDR3 protein: CASSLEGARGYTF

V gene: TRBV29-1
D gene: TRBD1
J gene: TRBJ2-2
clone size: NA
CDR3 length: 16
CDR3 DNA: TGCAGCGTTGGCCGGGACAGCCTTTCAAGTGGCGGGGAGCTGTTTTTT
CDR3 protein: CSVGRDSLSSGGELFF

V gene: TRBV7-3
D gene: TRBD1
J gene: TRBJ2-1
clone size: NA
CDR3 length: 15
CDR3 DNA: TGTGCCAGCAGCTTAGGGACACAGGGGGCGGGTGAGCAGTTCTTC
CDR3 protein: CASSLGTQGAGEQFF

V gene: TRBV27
D gene: TRBD2
J gene: TRBJ2-7
clone size: once
CDR3 length: 14
CDR3 DNA: TGTGCCAGCAGTCCAACTAGCGGGAGTTACGAGCAGTACTTC
CDR3 protein: CASSPTSGSYEQYF

V gene: TRBV6-5
D gene: NA
J gene: TRBJ1-1
clone size: once
CDR3 length: 13
CDR3 DNA: TGTGCCAGCAGTTATTACGGGAACACTGAAGCTTTCTTT
CDR3 protein: CASSYYGNTEAFF

V gene: TRBV6-2/TRBV6-3
D gene: NA
J gene: TRBJ1-5
clone size: NA
CDR3 length: 14
CDR3 DNA: TGTGCCAGCAGTCTCTGGGACACCAATCAGCCCCAGCATTTT
CDR3 protein: CASSLWDTNQPQHF

V gene: TRBV2
D gene: TRBD1
J gene: TRBJ2-2
clone size: NA
CDR3 length: 16
CDR3 DNA: TGTGCCAGCAGACGCGGACAGGGGGCGGGAACCGGGGAGCTGTTTTTT
CDR3 protein: CASRRGQGAGTGELFF

V gene: TRBV12-3/TRBV12-4
D gene: NA
J gene: TRBJ1-1
clone size: NA
CDR3 length: 13
CDR3 DNA: TGTGCCAGCAGCCAGCGAACACACACTGAAGCTTTCTTT
CDR3 protein: CASSQRTHTEAFF

V gene: TRBV2
D gene: NA
J gene: TRBJ1-5
clone size: NA
CDR3 length: 15
CDR3 DNA: TGTGCCAGCAGTGTATCCGGGTCGGGAAATCAGCCCCAGCATTTT
CDR3 protein: CASSVSGSGNQPQHF

V gene: TRBV29-1
D gene: NA
J gene: TRBJ2-7
clone size: NA
CDR3 length: 11
CDR3 DNA: TGCAGCGTGGGTGAGGATTACGAGCAGTACTTC
CDR3 protein: CSVGEDYEQYF

V gene: TRBV3-1/TRBV3-2
D gene: TRBD1
J gene: TRBJ1-2
clone size: NA
CDR3 length: 15
CDR3 DNA: TGTGCCAGCACGCTCTCCCCCGGGACAGGATCTGGCTACACCTTC
CDR3 protein: CASTLSPGTGSGYTF

V gene: TRBV5-1
D gene: NA
J gene: TRBJ1-1
clone size: NA
CDR3 length: 16
CDR3 DNA: TGCGCCAGCAGTAATATCGGGACATCCTCTATCTCTGAAGCTTTCTTT
CDR3 protein: CASSNIGTSSISEAFF

V gene: TRBV18
D gene: TRBD1
J gene: TRBJ2-1
clone size: few
CDR3 length: 15
CDR3 DNA: TGTGCCAGCTCAGTTGGGACAGGGGGCTACAATGAGCAGTTCTTC
CDR3 protein: CASSVGTGGYNEQFF

V gene: TRBV12-3/TRBV12-4
D gene: NA
J gene: TRBJ1-2
clone size: NA
CDR3 length: 13
CDR3 DNA: TGTGCCAGCAGTTCTGACAGCCAGTATGGCTACACCTTC
CDR3 protein: CASSSDSQYGYTF

V gene: TRBV6-5
D gene: TRBD2
J gene: TRBJ2-1
clone size: NA
CDR3 length: 15
CDR3 DNA: TGTGCCAGCAGCTACGGGGGGGCGCAGAACAATGAGCAGTTCTTC
CDR3 protein: CASSYGGAQNNEQFF

V gene: TRBV5-1
D gene: NA
J gene: TRBJ2-7
clone size: once
CDR3 length: 15
CDR3 DNA: TGCGCCAGCAGCTTCGGAGTTGGCAGAACCTACGAGCAGTACTTC
CDR3 protein: CASSFGVGRTYEQYF

V gene: TRBV20-1
D gene: TRBD2
J gene: TRBJ2-1
clone size: NA
CDR3 length: 16
CDR3 DNA: TGCAGTGCTAGTGAGTTCGGGGGGGACTTCTACAATGAGCAGTTCTTC
CDR3 protein: CSASEFGGDFYNEQFF

V gene: TRBV12-5
D gene: TRBD2
J gene: TRBJ2-6
clone size: NA
CDR3 length: 21
CDR3 DNA: TGTGCTAGTGGCCCCCGTGAGGTAGCGGGGGCCCCTTACTCTGGGGCCAACGTCCTGACTTTC
CDR3 protein: CASGPREVAGAPYSGANVLTF

V gene: TRBV27
D gene: NA
J gene: TRBJ2-7
clone size: NA
CDR3 length: 14
CDR3 DNA: TGTGCCAGCAGTATAACAGGCCGAGACTACGAGCAGTACTTC
CDR3 protein: CASSITGRDYEQYF

V gene: TRBV4-2
D gene: NA
J gene: TRBJ1-5
clone size: once
CDR3 length: 17
CDR3 DNA: TGTGCCAGCAGCCAAGATTCAGGGAGGTTCAGCAATCAGCCCCAGCATTTT
CDR3 protein: CASSQDSGRFSNQPQHF

V gene: TRBV2
D gene: NA
J gene: TRBJ1-5
clone size: NA
CDR3 length: 14
CDR3 DNA: TGTGCCACCAGGACTGATCAAAGCAATCAGCCCCAGCATTTT
CDR3 protein: CATRTDQSNQPQHF

V gene: TRBV12-3/TRBV12-4
D gene: NA
J gene: TRBJ1-4
clone size: NA
CDR3 length: 12
CDR3 DNA: TGTGCCAGCAGTCAACCCGGGAGCCAACTGTTTTTT
CDR3 protein: CASSQPGSQLFF

V gene: TRBV21-1
D gene: NA
J gene: TRBJ1-5
clone size: NA
CDR3 length: 14
CDR3 DNA: TGTGCCAGCAGTGCGGGGAATAGCAATCAGCCCCAGCATTTT
CDR3 protein: CASSAGNSNQPQHF

V gene: TRBV29-1
D gene: NA
J gene: TRBJ2-7
clone size: once
CDR3 length: 13
CDR3 DNA: TGCAGCGTTGCCCGCCAGGGTGGTTGGGAGCAGTACTTC
CDR3 protein: CSVARQGGWEQYF

V gene: TRBV5-1
D gene: TRBD2
J gene: TRBJ2-1
clone size: NA
CDR3 length: 15
CDR3 DNA: TGCGCCAGCAGCCCAGTAGCGGGCACCTACAATGAGCAGTTCTTC
CDR3 protein: CASSPVAGTYNEQFF

V gene: TRBV30
D gene: TRBD1
J gene: TRBJ2-7
clone size: NA
CDR3 length: 14
CDR3 DNA: TGTGCCTGGAGTCAGACAGGGGGGTTCTACGAGCAGTACTTC
CDR3 protein: CAWSQTGGFYEQYF

V gene: TRBV4-3
D gene: NA
J gene: TRBJ1-2
clone size: NA
CDR3 length: 14
CDR3 DNA: TGCGCCAGCAGCCCCGATGTAGGGGTGAATGGCTACACCTTC
CDR3 protein: CASSPDVGVNGYTF

V gene: TRBV6-2/TRBV6-3
D gene: NA
J gene: TRBJ1-5
clone size: NA
CDR3 length: 16
CDR3 DNA: TGTGCCAGCAGTTACCCCCCAAGGGAGAAGGGTCAGCCCCAGCATTTT
CDR3 protein: CASSYPPREKGQPQHF